A single sample is the source of the 5 T cell receptor beta chains below, sequenced in a study of T-cell reconstitution after alpha-beta-depleted transplantation in children. Preparation of the TCRbeta library was carried out with unique molecular identifiers. In TCRdb, the PCR reads were re-called with MiXCR into one record per CDR3 protein. This sample carries approximately 200,000 distinct CDR3 sequences, roughly 15% of them seen once, and the ten largest clones take around 14%. The material was PBMCs from the stem cell graft donor, obtained from the stem cell graft. These receptors were collected from a human donor who donated a stem cell graft to a child with acute lymphoblastic leukemia.

There are many counts of this clonotype. The chain joins TRBV12-3 or TRBV12-4 to TRBJ1-1; a weak D match, TRBD1 (5 bases). The ends were cut back, 5 bases at V and 10 bases at J, with 14 bases in the middle. The CDR3 extends over 12 amino acids. The CDR3 region is CASSPSGERAFF. CDR3 DNA: TGTGCCAGCAGTCCTTCGGGGGAGCGAGCTTTCTTT.

As for this clonotype: A much larger clone sits a single nucleotide away, making a read error possible. The CDR3 DNA reads TGTGCCAGCAGCTCCTCTGGGCTGAGAATATACAATGAGCAGTTCTTC. It encodes CASSSSGLRIYNEQFF. The V gene is TRBV5-6, the J gene TRBJ2-1, with D hard to call. Trimming pared 3 bases from V and 4 bases from J, leaving 17 bases between. Looked up from germline, CDR1 is SGHDT and CDR2 is YYEEEE. The CDR3 totals 16 residues.

Ten or more counts support this clonotype. The chain joins TRBV6-1 to TRBJ2-1; D is unclear. Trimming pared 2 bases from V and 1 base from J, leaving 9 bases between. In germline, CDR1 is MNHNS, CDR2 SASEGT. The length of the CDR3 is 15 residues. The CDR3: CASSESMNSYNEQFF. CDR3 DNA sequence: TGTGCCAGCAGTGAAAGTATGAATTCCTACAATGAGCAGTTCTTC.

This clonotype showed up many times. V usage is TRBV6-2 or TRBV6-3 and J usage is TRBJ2-1; 12 bases match TRBD2. The ends lost 5 bases at V and 7 bases at J; junction bases unmatched: 6. CDR3 length equals 15 residues. Germline CDR1 reads MNHEY; CDR2 reads SVGEGT. CDR3 DNA sequence: TGTGCCAGCAGTCCTAGCGGGAGGGCCGGTAATGAGCAGTTCTTC. It specifies CASSPSGRAGNEQFF.

In this sample, this clonotype turned up many times. This chain joins TRBV20-1 and TRBJ2-3; 13 bases map to TRBD2. Unmatched junction bases numbered 4, after V lost 3 bases and J lost 4 bases. CDR1 is DFQATT, CDR2 SNEGSKA, per germline (reference sequence). The CDR3 is made up of 15 amino acids. The CDR3 here is CSASRLAGGSDTQYF. The CDR3 DNA reads as TGCAGTGCTAGCAGACTAGCGGGAGGATCAGATACGCAGTATTTT.